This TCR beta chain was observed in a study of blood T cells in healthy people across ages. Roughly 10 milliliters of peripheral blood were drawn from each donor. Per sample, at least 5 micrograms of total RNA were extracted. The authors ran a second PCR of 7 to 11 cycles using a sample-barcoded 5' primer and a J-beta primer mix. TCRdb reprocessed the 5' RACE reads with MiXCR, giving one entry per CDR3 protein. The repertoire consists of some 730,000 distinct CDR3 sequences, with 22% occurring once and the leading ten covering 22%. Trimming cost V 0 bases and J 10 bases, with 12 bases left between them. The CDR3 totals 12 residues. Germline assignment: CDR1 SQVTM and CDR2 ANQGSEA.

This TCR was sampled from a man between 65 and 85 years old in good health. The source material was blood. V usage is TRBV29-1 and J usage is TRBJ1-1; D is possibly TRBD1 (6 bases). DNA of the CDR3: TGCAGCGTTGAAGATAACAGGGATGGAGCTTTCTTT. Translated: CSVEDNRDGAFF.